This T cell receptor beta chain was identified in a study of blood T cell repertoires in COVID-19. Study-level information: The samples span acute and convalescent COVID-19 from the United States, Italy and Spain. The analysed material was cDNA or gDNA that came from T cells, B-cell-depleted T cells, or PBMCs.

The method was immunoSEQ multiplex PCR; TCRdb's version includes in-frame clones alone and lacks a portion of them. The data show 180,000 or so clones, 75% to 90% seen once. With V trimmed by 1 base and J by 7 bases, 8 bases remained unmatched. Per germline, CDR1 LNHDA and CDR2 SQIVND (reference sequence). The CDR3 sequence is 16 residues long. The chain couples TRBV19 to TRBJ1-5; TRBD1 aligns across 9 bases. This receptor was obtained from a woman in her 40s with COVID-19, enrolled during active disease. Input material: peripheral blood. The CDR3 DNA is TGTGCCAGTAGTATAGTTCTAGGGACAGGGAGGCAGCCCCAGCATTTT. Translation: CASSIVLGTGRQPQHF.